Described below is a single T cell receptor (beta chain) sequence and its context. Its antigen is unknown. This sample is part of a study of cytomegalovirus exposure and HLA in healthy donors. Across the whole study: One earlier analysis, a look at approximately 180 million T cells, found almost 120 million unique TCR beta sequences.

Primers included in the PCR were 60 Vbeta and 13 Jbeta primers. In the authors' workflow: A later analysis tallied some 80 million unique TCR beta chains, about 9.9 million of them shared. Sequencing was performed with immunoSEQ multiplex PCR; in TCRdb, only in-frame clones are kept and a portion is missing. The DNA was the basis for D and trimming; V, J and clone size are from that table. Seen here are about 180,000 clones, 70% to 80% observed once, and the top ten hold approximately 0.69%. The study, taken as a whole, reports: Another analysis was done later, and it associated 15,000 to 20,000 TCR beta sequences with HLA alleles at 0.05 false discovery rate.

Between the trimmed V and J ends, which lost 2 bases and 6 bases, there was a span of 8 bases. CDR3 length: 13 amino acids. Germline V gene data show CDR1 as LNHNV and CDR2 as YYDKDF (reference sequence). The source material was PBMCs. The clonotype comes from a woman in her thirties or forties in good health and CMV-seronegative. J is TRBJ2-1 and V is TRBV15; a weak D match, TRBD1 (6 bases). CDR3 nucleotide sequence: TGTGCCACCAGCAGACAGGGGATCAATGAGCAGTTCTTC. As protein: CATSRQGINEQFF. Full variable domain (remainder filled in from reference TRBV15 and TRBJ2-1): DAMVIQNPRYQVTQFGKPVTLSCSQTLNHNVMYWYQQKSSQAPKLLFHYYDKDFNNEADTPDNFQSRRPNTSFCFLDIRSPGLGDTAMYLCATSRQGINEQFFGPGTRLTVL.